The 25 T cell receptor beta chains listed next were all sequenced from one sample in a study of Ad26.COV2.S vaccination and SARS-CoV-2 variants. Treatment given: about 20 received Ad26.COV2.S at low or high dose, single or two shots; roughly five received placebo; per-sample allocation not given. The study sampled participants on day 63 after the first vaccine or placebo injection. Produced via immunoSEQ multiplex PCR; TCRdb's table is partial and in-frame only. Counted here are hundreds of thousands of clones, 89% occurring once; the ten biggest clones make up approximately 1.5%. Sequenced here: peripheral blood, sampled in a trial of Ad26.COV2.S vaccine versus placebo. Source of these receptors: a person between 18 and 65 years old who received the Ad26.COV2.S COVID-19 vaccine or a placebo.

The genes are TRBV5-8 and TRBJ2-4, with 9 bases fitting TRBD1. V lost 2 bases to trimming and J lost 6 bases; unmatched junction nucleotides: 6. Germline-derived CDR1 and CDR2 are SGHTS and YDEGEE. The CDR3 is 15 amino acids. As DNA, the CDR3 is TGTGCCAGCAGCTTAGGACGGGGACAGGGAAACATTCAGTACTTC. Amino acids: CASSLGRGQGNIQYF.

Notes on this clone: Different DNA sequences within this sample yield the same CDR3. In DNA, the CDR3 is TGTGCCAGCAGTTACGGGGATTCACCCCTCCACTTT. This codes for CASSYGDSPLHF. The V call is TRBV6-5, the J call TRBJ1-6; D is ambiguous. Germline V gene sequence: CDR1 MNHEY, CDR2 SVGAGI. The CDR3 sequence is 12 residues long. V was shortened by 2 bases and J by 8 bases, with 4 bases between the two germline ends.

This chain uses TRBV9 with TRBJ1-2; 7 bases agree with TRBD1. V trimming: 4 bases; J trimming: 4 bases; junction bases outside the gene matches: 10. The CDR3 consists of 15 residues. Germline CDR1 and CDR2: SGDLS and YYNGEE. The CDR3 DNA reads TGTGCCAGCAGCCCAGGGGGGGCGCGGGGCTATGGCTACACCTTC. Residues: CASSPGGARGYGYTF.

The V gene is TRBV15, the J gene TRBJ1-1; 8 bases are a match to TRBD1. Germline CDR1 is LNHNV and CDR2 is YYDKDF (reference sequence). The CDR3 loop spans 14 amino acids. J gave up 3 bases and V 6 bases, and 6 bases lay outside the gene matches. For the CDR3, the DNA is TGTGCCACCAGAACGGACAGGGATTACACTGAAGCTTTCTTT. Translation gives CATRTDRDYTEAFF.

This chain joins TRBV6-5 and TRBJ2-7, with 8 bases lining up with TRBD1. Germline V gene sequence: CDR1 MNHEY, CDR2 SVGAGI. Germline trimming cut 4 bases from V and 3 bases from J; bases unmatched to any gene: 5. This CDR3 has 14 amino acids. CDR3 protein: CASSSRGLDYEQYF. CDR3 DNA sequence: TGTGCCAGCAGTTCCAGGGGGCTCGACTACGAGCAGTACTTC.

In DNA form, the CDR3 reads TGTGCCAGCAAGGGACAGGGGCCCACAGATACGCAGTATTTT. It translates to CASKGQGPTDTQYF. The chain uses TRBV2 and TRBJ2-3, with TRBD1 matching 10 bases. The CDR3 is made up of 14 amino acids. With 7 bases clipped from V and 2 bases from J, the junction kept 3 bases outside the gene matches. CDR1 SNHLY and CDR2 FYNNEI come from the germline V gene. Drawing the rest from reference TRBV2 and TRBJ2-3, the complete variable domain is EPEVTQTPSHQVTQMGQEVILRCVPISNHLYFYWYRQILGQKVEFLVSFYNNEISEKSEIFDDQFSVERPDGSNFTLKIRSTKLEDSAMYFCASKGQGPTDTQYFGPGTRLTVL.

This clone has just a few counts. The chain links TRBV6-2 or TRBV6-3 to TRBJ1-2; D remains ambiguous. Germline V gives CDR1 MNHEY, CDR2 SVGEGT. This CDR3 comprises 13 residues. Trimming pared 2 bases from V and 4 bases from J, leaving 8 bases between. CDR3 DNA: TGTGCCAGCAGTTACCAGGAGGGCTATGGCTACACCTTC. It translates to CASSYQEGYGYTF.

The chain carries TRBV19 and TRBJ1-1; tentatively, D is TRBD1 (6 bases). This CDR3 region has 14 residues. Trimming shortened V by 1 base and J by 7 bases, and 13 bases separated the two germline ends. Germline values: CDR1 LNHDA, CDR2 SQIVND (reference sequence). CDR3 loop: CASSIGLDRIEAFF. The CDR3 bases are TGTGCCAGTAGTATAGGTCTCGACAGGATTGAAGCTTTCTTT.

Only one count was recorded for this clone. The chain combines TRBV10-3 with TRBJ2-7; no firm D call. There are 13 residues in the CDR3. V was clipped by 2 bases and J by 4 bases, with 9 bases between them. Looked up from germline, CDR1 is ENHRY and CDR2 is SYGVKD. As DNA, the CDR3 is TGTGCCATCAGTGAGACCAACAGTTACGAGCAGTACTTC. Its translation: CAISETNSYEQYF.

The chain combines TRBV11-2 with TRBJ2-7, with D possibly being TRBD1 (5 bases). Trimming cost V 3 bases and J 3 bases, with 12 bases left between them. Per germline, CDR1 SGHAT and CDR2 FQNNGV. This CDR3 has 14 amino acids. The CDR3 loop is CASSLGQGDYEQYF. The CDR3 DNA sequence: TGTGCCAGCAGCTTGGGGCAGGGTGACTACGAGCAGTACTTC. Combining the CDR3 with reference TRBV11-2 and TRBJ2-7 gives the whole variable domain EAGVAQSPRYKIIEKRQSVAFWCNPISGHATLYWYQQILGQGPKLLIQFQNNGVVDDSQLPKDRFSAERLKGVDSTLKIQPAKLEDSAVYLCASSLGQGDYEQYFGPGTRLTVT.

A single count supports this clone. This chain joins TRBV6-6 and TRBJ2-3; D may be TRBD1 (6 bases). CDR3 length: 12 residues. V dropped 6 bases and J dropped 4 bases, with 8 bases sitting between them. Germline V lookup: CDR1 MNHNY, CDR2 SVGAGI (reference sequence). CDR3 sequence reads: CASRPGADTQYF. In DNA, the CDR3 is TGTGCCAGCAGGCCAGGGGCAGATACGCAGTATTTT.

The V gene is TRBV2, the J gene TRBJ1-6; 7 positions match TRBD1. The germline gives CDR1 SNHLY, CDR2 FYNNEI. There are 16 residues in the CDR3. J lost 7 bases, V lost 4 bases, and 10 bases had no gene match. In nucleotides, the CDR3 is TGTGCCAGCAGTGTGGACAGGACCCTCGGAAATTCACCCCTCCACTTT. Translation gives CASSVDRTLGNSPLHF.

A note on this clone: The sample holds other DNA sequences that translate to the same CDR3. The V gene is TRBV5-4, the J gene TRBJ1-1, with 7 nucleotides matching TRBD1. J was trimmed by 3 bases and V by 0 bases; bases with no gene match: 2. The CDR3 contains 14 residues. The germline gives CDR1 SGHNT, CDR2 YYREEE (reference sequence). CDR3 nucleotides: TGTGCCAGCAGCTTGGGGGACAGAGACACTGAAGCTTTCTTT. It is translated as CASSLGDRDTEAFF.

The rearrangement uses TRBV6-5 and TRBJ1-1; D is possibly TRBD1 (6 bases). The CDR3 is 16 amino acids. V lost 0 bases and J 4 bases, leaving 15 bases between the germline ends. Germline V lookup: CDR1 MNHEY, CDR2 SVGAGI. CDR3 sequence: CASSYSSRGAGTEAFF. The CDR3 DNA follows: TGTGCCAGCAGTTACTCTAGTCGGGGGGCCGGCACTGAAGCTTTCTTT.

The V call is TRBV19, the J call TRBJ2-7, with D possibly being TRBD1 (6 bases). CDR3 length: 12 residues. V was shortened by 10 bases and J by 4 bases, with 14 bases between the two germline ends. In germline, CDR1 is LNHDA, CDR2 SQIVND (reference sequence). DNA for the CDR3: TGTGCCACCCGGGACACGGGGTACGAGCAGTACTTC. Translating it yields CATRDTGYEQYF.

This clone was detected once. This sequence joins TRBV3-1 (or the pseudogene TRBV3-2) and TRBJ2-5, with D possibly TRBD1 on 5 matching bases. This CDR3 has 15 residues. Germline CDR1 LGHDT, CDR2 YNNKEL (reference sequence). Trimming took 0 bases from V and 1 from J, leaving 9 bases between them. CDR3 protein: CASSQDTTVQETQYF. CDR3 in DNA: TGTGCCAGCAGCCAAGATACGACAGTCCAAGAGACCCAGTACTTC.

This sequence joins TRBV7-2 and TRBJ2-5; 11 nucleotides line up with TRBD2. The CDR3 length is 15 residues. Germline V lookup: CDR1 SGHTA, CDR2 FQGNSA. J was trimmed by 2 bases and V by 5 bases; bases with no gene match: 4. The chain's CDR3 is CASSLGTSGQETQYF. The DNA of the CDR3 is TGTGCCAGCAGCCTCGGGACTAGCGGACAAGAGACCCAGTACTTC.

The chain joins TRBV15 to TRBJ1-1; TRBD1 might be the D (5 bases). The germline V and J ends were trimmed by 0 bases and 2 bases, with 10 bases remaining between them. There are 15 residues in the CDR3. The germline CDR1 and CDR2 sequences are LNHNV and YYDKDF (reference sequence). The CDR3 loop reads CATSRDWGDNTEAFF. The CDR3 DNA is TGTGCCACCAGCAGAGATTGGGGCGATAACACTGAAGCTTTCTTT.

CDR3 protein: CASSLAVGTSGSVGQFF. CDR3 nucleotide sequence: TGTGCCAGCAGCTTAGCGGTGGGGACTAGCGGTTCCGTAGGGCAGTTCTTC. The V and J genes are TRBV11-2 and TRBJ2-1, with TRBD2 matching 11 bases. The germline gives CDR1 SGHAT, CDR2 FQNNGV. V was pared by 1 base and J by 12 bases, with 14 bases of the junction left unmatched. The CDR3 length is 17 residues.

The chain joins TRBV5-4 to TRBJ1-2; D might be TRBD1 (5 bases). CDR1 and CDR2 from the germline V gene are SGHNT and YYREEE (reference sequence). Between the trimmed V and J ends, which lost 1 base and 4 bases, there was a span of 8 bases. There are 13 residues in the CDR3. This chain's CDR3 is CASSLPGLYGYTF. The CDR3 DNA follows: TGTGCCAGCAGCTTGCCAGGGCTCTATGGCTACACCTTC.

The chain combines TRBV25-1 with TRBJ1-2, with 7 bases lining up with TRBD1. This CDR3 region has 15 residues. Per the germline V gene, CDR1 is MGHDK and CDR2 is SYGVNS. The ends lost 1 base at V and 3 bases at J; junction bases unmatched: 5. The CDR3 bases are TGTGCCAGCAGTGAATTTTTCACAGGGGACTATGGCTACACCTTC. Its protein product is CASSEFFTGDYGYTF.

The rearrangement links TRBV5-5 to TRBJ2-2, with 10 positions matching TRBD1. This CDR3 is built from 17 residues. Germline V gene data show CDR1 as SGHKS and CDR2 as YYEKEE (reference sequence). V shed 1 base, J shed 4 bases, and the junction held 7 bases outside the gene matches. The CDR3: CASSLYPGQGGTGELFF. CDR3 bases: TGTGCCAGCAGCTTGTACCCCGGACAGGGGGGCACCGGGGAGCTGTTTTTT.

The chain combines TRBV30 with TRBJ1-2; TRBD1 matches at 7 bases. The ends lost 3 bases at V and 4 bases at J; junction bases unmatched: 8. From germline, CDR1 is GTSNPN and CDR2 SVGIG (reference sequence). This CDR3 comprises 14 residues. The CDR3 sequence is CAWRARWDSYGYTF. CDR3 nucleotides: TGTGCCTGGAGAGCCCGGTGGGACAGCTATGGCTACACCTTC. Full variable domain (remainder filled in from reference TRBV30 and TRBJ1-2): SQTIHQWPATLVQPVGSPLSLECTVEGTSNPNLYWYRQAAGRGLQLLFYSVGIGQISSEVPQNLSASRPQDRQFILSSKKLLLSDSGFYLCAWRARWDSYGYTFGSGTRLTVV.

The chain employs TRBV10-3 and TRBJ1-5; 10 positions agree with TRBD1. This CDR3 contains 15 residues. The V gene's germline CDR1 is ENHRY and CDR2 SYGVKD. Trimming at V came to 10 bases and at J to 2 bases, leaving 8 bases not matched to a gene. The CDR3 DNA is TGTGCCACAGCCCCCGGGACAGGGGGCAATCAGCCCCAGCATTTT. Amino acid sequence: CATAPGTGGNQPQHF.

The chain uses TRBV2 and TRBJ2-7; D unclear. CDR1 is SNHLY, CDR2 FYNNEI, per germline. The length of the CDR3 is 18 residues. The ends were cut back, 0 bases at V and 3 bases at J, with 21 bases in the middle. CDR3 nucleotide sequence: TGTGCCAGCAGTGAAGCGCTTCAGGACCCCGACCCTCACTACGAGCAGTACTTC. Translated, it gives CASSEALQDPDPHYEQYF.